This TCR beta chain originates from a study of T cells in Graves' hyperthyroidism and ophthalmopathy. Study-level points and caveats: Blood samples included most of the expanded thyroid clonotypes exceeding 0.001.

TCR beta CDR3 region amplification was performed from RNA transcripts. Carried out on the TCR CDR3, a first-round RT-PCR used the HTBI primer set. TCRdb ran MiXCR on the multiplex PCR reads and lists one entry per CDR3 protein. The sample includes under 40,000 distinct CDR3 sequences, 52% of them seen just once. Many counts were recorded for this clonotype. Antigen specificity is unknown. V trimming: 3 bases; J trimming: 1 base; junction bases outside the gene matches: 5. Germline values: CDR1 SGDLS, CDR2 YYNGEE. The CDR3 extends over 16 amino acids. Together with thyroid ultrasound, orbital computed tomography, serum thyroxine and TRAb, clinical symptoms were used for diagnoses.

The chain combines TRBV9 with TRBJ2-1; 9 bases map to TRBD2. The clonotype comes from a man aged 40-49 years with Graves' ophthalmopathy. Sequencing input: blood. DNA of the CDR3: TGTGCCAGCAGCGCGATAGCGGGGGTTTCCTACAATGAGCAGTTCTTC. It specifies CASSAIAGVSYNEQFF.